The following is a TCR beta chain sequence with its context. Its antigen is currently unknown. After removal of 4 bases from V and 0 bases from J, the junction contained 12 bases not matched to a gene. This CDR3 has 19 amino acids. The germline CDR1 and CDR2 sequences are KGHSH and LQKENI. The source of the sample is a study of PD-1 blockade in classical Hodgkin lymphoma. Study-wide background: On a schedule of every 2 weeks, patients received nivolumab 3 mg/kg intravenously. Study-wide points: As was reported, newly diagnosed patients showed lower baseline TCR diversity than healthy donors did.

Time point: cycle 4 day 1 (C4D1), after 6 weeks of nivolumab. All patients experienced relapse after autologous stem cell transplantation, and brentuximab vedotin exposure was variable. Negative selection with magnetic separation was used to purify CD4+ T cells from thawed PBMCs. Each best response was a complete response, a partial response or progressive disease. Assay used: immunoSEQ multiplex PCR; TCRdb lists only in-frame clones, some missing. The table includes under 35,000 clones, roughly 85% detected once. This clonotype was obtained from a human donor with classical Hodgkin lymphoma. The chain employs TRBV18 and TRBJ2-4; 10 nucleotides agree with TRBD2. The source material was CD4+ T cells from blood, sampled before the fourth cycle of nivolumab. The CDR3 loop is CASSQIGLADIGAKNIQYF. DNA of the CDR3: TGTGCCAGCTCACAGATAGGACTAGCGGATATTGGAGCCAAAAACATTCAGTACTTC.